This T cell receptor (beta chain) was recorded in a study of blood T cell repertoires in COVID-19. Assay: immunoSEQ multiplex PCR; the TCRdb copy retains only in-frame clones and omits some. The sample has some 170,000 clones, around 80% seen once. The CDR3 loop spans 13 amino acids. Trimming removed 6 bases from V and 3 bases from J; junction bases left unmatched: 3. Germline CDR1 is SNHLY and CDR2 is FYNNEI. This receptor was identified in an elderly woman with acute or convalescent COVID-19. The chain links TRBV2 to TRBJ1-2, with 8 nucleotides matching TRBD1. Material: peripheral blood. In nucleotides, the CDR3 is TGTGCCAGCAGGACGGACAGGGACTATGGCTACACCTTC. Protein: CASRTDRDYGYTF.